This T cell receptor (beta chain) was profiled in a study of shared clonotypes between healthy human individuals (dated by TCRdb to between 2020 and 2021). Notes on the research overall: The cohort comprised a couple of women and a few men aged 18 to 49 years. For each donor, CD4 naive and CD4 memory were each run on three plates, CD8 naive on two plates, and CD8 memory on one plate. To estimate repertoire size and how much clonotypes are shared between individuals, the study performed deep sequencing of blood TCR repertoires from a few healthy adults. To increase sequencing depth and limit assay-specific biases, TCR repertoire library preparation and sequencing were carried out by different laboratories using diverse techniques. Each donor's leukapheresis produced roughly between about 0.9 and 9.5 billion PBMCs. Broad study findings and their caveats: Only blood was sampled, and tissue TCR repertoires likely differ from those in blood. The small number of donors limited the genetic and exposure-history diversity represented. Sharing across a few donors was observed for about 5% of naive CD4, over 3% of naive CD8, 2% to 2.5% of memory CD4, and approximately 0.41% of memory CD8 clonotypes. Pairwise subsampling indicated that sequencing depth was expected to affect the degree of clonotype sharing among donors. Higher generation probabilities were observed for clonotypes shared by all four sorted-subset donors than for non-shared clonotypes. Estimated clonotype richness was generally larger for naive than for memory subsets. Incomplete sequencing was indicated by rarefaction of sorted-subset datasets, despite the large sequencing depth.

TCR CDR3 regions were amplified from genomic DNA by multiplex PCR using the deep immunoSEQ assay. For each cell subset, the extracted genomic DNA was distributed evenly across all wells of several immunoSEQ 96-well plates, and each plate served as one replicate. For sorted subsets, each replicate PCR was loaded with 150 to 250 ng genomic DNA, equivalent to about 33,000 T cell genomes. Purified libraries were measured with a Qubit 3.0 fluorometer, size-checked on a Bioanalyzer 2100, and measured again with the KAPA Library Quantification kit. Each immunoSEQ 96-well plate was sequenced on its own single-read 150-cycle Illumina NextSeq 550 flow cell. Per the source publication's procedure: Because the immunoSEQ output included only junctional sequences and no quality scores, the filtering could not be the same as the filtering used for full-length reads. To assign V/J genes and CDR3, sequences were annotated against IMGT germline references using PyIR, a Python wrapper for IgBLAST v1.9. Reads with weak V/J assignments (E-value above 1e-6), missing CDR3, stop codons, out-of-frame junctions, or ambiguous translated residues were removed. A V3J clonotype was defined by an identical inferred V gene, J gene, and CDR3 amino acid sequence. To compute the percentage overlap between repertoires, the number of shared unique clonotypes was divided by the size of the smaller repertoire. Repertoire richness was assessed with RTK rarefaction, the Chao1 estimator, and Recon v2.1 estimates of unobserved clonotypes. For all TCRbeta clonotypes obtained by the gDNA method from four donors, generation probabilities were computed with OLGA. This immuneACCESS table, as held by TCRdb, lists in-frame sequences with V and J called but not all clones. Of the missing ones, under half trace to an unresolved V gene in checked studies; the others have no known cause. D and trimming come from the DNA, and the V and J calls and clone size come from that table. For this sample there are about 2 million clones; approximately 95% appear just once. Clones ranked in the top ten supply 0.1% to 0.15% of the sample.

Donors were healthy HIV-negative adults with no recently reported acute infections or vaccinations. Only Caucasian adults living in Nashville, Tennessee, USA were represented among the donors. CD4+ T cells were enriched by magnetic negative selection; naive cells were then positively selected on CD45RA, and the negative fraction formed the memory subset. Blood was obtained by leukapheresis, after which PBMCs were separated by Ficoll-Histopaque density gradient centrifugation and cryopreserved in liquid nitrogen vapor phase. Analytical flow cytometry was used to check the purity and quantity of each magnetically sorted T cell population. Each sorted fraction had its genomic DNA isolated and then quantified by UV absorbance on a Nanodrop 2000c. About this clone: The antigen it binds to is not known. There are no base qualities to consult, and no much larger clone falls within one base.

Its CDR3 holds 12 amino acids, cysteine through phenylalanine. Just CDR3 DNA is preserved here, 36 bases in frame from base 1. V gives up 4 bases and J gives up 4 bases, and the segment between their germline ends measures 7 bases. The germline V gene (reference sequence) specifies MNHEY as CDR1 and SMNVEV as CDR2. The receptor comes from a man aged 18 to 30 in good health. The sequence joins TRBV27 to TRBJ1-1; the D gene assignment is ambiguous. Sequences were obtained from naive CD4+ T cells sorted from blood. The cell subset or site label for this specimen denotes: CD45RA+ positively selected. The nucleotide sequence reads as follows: TGTGCCAGCAGTTACCTTGGCACTGAAGCTTTCTTT. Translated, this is CASSYLGTEAFF.